This TCR beta chain comes out of a study of blood T cell repertoires in COVID-19. Study-wide context: Sample material is recorded as cDNA or gDNA derived from T cells, B-cell-depleted T cells, or PBMCs.

The assay was immunoSEQ multiplex PCR, and TCRdb's table has in-frame clones only and misses some. The sample holds 150,000 to 200,000 clones, approximately 88% seen once. Cohort allocation depended upon clinical history that participants reported. V was pared by 5 bases and J by 6 bases, with 11 bases of the junction left unmatched. CDR1 is LNHDA and CDR2 is SQIVND in the germline V gene (reference sequence). The CDR3 is made up of 15 amino acids. The chain couples TRBV19 to TRBJ2-3; 7 bases agree with TRBD2. This receptor was identified in a woman in her sixties who had recovered from COVID-19. The sample was PBMCs or T cells enriched from blood (not recorded which). The CDR3 loop is CASSRYSVGGDTQYF. In DNA, the CDR3 is TGTGCCAGTAGTCGCTATAGCGTCGGGGGGGATACGCAGTATTTT.